These 18 T cell receptor beta chains were all obtained from the same sample, sequenced in a study of cytomegalovirus exposure and HLA in healthy donors. PCR involved 60 Vbeta and 13 Jbeta primers. Clones were read by immunoSEQ multiplex PCR, and TCRdb kept only the in-frame ones, dropping some. The sample's table shows about 110,000 clones. Specimen: PBMCs. The receptors were gathered from a man aged 35 to 55 in good health and CMV-seropositive.

The V and J genes are TRBV7-8 and TRBJ2-1; no clear D. The CDR3 is 15 residues long. Trimming stripped 6 bases from V and 2 bases from J, with 14 bases between. Germline CDR1 and CDR2: SGHVS and FQNEAQ. The CDR3 DNA is TGTGCCAGCAGAAGCGACCCAAACACCTACAATGAGCAGTTCTTC. As protein: CASRSDPNTYNEQFF.

The chain combines TRBV7-2 with TRBJ1-2, with D unclear. V shed 2 bases and J shed 4 bases, with 8 bases lying between them. Germline V gives CDR1 SGHTA, CDR2 FQGNSA. The CDR3 contains 13 residues. The CDR3 sequence: CASSLNLAYGYTF. CDR3 in DNA: TGTGCCAGCAGCTTAAATCTGGCCTATGGCTACACCTTC. The whole variable domain, remainder taken from reference TRBV7-2 and TRBJ1-2, is GAGVSQSPSNKVTEKGKDVELRCDPISGHTALYWYRQSLGQGLEFLIYFQGNSAPDKSGLPSDRFSAERTGGSVSTLTIQRTQQEDSAVYLCASSLNLAYGYTFGSGTRLTVV.

The chain is built from TRBV10-2 and TRBJ2-1; 8 bases fit TRBD2. Germline values: CDR1 WSHSY, CDR2 SAAADI. Trimming removed 9 bases from V and 0 bases from J; junction bases left unmatched: 13. The CDR3 length is 17 residues. CDR3 coding DNA: TGCGCCAGTAGGATCACTAGCGGCGGCAGCTCCTACAATGAGCAGTTCTTC. Translation gives CASRITSGGSSYNEQFF.

This chain uses TRBV28 with TRBJ1-1, with D unclear. There are 12 residues in the CDR3. The germline gives CDR1 MDHEN, CDR2 SYDVKM. With 5 bases removed from V and 1 base from J, the gap between germline ends came to 5 bases. The CDR3, as DNA: TGTGCCAGCAGTAAGCGGAACACTGAAGCTTTCTTT. Translation gives CASSKRNTEAFF.

This sequence joins TRBV13 and TRBJ2-7; possible D gene TRBD1, 5 bases. This CDR3 is built from 12 residues. The germline V gene has CDR1 PRHDT and CDR2 FYEKMQ (reference sequence). Between the trimmed V and J ends, which lost 5 bases and 7 bases, there was a span of 12 bases. The CDR3 DNA reads as TGTGCCAGCAGCCTGGGCACAGGAGAGCAGTACTTC. It is translated as CASSLGTGEQYF.

The rearrangement uses TRBV6-1 and TRBJ2-5, with a possible D match to TRBD1 (7 bases). The length of the CDR3 is 13 residues. V lost 6 bases and J 5 bases, leaving 13 bases between the germline ends. The germline gives CDR1 MNHNS, CDR2 SASEGT. The CDR3 nucleotides read TGTGCCAGCAGGGGCGGGACAGCGGAGACCCAGTACTTC. Amino acid sequence: CASRGGTAETQYF.

The chain employs TRBV25-1 and TRBJ2-1, with 7 bases fitting TRBD2. The CDR3 covers 18 residues. Germline lookup yields CDR1 MGHDK and CDR2 SYGVNS. After removal of 1 base from V and 9 bases from J, the junction contained 18 bases not matched to a gene. The DNA for the CDR3 is TGTGCCAGCAGTGAATTACGAAGGGCTAGCGGTCTGTGGGGTGAGCAGTTCTTC. It specifies CASSELRRASGLWGEQFF. Drawing the rest from reference TRBV25-1 and TRBJ2-1, the complete variable domain is EADIYQTPRYLVIGTGKKITLECSQTMGHDKMYWYQQDPGMELHLIHYSYGVNSTEKGDLSSESTVSRIRTEHFPLTLESARPSHTSQYLCASSELRRASGLWGEQFFGPGTRLTVL.

V gene TRBV28 combines with J gene TRBJ2-7; the D gene is possibly TRBD2 (6 bases). The V and J ends lost 2 bases and 2 bases respectively, with 22 bases between them. Germline V gene data show CDR1 as MDHEN and CDR2 as SYDVKM. The CDR3 totals 18 residues. The CDR3: CASSLTSRLLGEAYEQYF. CDR3 nucleotides: TGTGCCAGCAGTTTAACGAGCCGTTTGTTGGGGGAGGCCTACGAGCAGTACTTC.

DNA of the CDR3: TGCGCCAGCAGCTTTCTCGGACAGGGTCCTTCCATGAACACTGAAGCTTTCTTT. Translated, it gives CASSFLGQGPSMNTEAFF. V usage is TRBV5-1 and J usage is TRBJ1-1, with TRBD1 matching 8 bases. The germline V gene encodes CDR1 SGHRS and CDR2 YFSETQ. CDR3 length equals 18 residues. V lost 2 bases to trimming and J lost 0 bases; unmatched junction nucleotides: 12.

V gene TRBV28 combines with J gene TRBJ2-5, with 8 bases matching TRBD2. V was pared by 6 bases and J by 5 bases, with 14 bases of the junction left unmatched. Germline V gene lookup returns CDR1 MDHEN and CDR2 SYDVKM. The CDR3 runs to 16 residues. The CDR3, as DNA: TGTGCCAGCAGAAAAGGGACTAGAGGGGAGAGGGAGACCCAGTACTTC. This translates into CASRKGTRGERETQYF. The whole variable domain, filled in from reference TRBV28 and TRBJ2-5, reads DVKVTQSSRYLVKRTGEKVFLECVQDMDHENMFWYRQDPGLGLRLIYFSYDVKMKEKGDIPEGYSVSREKKERFSLILESASTNQTSMYLCASRKGTRGERETQYFGPGTRLLVL.

As concerns this clone: The identical CDR3 is also encoded by other nucleotide sequences in the sample. The rearrangement links TRBV19 to TRBJ1-5; 7 bases align to TRBD1. Germline CDR1 and CDR2: LNHDA and SQIVND (reference sequence). The CDR3 loop spans 16 amino acids. After removal of 3 bases from V and 1 base from J, the junction contained 6 bases not matched to a gene. Here the CDR3 DNA reads TGTGCCAGTAGTATGCCCGACAGGGCGAGCAATCAGCCCCAGCATTTT. Translated, it gives CASSMPDRASNQPQHF.

DNA for the CDR3: TGTGCCAGCAGTGAACAAGACACTTATAATTCACCCCTCCACTTT. Its protein is CASSEQDTYNSPLHF. The chain joins TRBV2 to TRBJ1-6, with D hard to call. Germline V gene sequence: CDR1 SNHLY, CDR2 FYNNEI. This CDR3 has 15 amino acids. V was clipped by 2 bases and J by 4 bases, with 9 bases between them.

The J gene is TRBJ2-1, the V gene TRBV7-9; a possible D gene is TRBD1 (5 bases). This CDR3 contains 17 residues. The ends were cut back, 3 bases at V and 2 bases at J, with 17 bases in the middle. The germline CDR1 and CDR2 sequences are SEHNR and FQNEAQ (reference sequence). CDR3 loop: CASSFYTGSLTYNEQFF. CDR3 nucleotides: TGTGCCAGCAGCTTCTACACAGGTTCCTTAACCTACAATGAGCAGTTCTTC.

This sequence joins TRBV25-1 and TRBJ1-4; D uncertain. Trimming removed 8 bases from V and 0 bases from J, with 13 bases in between. From germline, CDR1 is MGHDK and CDR2 SYGVNS. The CDR3 has 15 residues. CDR3 in amino acids: CASAKVGATNEKLFF. The CDR3 nucleotides are TGTGCCAGCGCCAAGGTCGGAGCAACTAATGAAAAACTGTTTTTT.

This sequence joins TRBV29-1 and TRBJ1-1; 8 nucleotides line up with TRBD1. CDR3 length: 13 amino acids. Germline values: CDR1 SQVTM, CDR2 ANQGSEA. With V trimmed by 6 bases and J by 4 bases, 7 bases remained unmatched. Here the CDR3 reads CSVGTGVSTEAFF. The CDR3, as DNA: TGCAGCGTCGGGACAGGCGTGAGCACTGAAGCTTTCTTT.

The chain is built from TRBV6-1 and TRBJ2-5; 9 nucleotides match TRBD1. The J call is uncertain, as TRBJ2-7 better fits the DNA end. Germline assignment: CDR1 MNHNS and CDR2 SASEGT. The CDR3 contains 15 residues. CDR3 amino acids: CASKYGTGSSYEQYF. In DNA form, the CDR3 reads TGTGCCAGCAAGTACGGGACAGGGAGCTCCTACGAGCAGTACTTC.

The rearrangement uses TRBV28 and TRBJ2-2; 15 positions agree with TRBD2. This CDR3 spans 19 amino acids. V gave up 3 bases and J gave up 5 bases; unmatched junction bases: 10. CDR1 and CDR2 from the germline V gene are MDHEN and SYDVKM. CDR3 nucleotide sequence: TGTGCCAGCAGTTTTATCCGGACTAGCGGGAGGGGTAGGACCGGGGAGCTGTTTTTT. It specifies CASSFIRTSGRGRTGELFF.

V gene TRBV29-1 combines with J gene TRBJ2-3; D not resolved. CDR1 is SQVTM, CDR2 ANQGSEA, per germline. The CDR3 covers 13 residues. V was cut by 7 bases and J by 0 bases, with 11 bases left in between. CDR3 amino acids: CSADTSSTDTQYF. CDR3 coding DNA: TGCAGCGCCGACACGTCTAGCACAGATACGCAGTATTTT.